This TCR beta chain emerged from a study of blood T cell repertoires in COVID-19. For the study at large: Acute and convalescent COVID-19 samples came from the United States, Italy and Spain. PBMCs, B-cell-depleted T cells, or T cells provided the cDNA or gDNA that made up the material.

The germline CDR1 and CDR2 sequences are SGHDN and FVKESK. The CDR3 runs 13 residues. V gave up 4 bases and J gave up 7 bases, with 13 bases separating them. Original processing notes: Reference gene primer amplification gave estimated nucleated cell counts. Assay: immunoSEQ multiplex PCR; the TCRdb copy retains only in-frame clones and omits some. V, J and clone size were drawn from that table, and D and trimming were deduced from the DNA. The sample lists tens of thousands of clones; around 86% were seen once. This clone was found a few times. This receptor was taken from a woman aged 70-85 years with acute or convalescent COVID-19. The chain recombines TRBV14 with TRBJ1-1; D is possibly TRBD1 (5 bases). Sequences were obtained from peripheral blood. The CDR3 here is CASSLRTGGEAFF. DNA of the CDR3: TGTGCCAGCAGCCTAAGGACGGGGGGTGAAGCTTTCTTT.